A selection of T cell receptor beta chains follows, all from one sample in a study of metastatic and nonmetastatic thyroid tumors. TCRdb called clones again from the PCR reads with MiXCR. The sample holds about 24,000 clones, 20% to 30% seen once. The material sequenced was tumor tissue. These TCRs come from a male donor with papillary thyroid cancer or a benign thyroid nodule (not recorded which). Some clones in this sample may be carry-over from other donors' samples. CDR3s include the opening cysteine and the closing phenylalanine or tryptophan. D genes are given only for firm matches. Clone size is stated in some rows and not others, as once, few, many or a class when expanded.

v_gene,j_gene,abundance,d_gene,CDR3aa,CDR3nt
TRBV7-8,TRBJ2-3,many,.,CASTQDWRSDTQYF,TGTGCCAGCACCCAGGACTGGCGGTCAGATACGCAGTATTTT
TRBV6-1,TRBJ2-2,many,.,CASSSIAPPNTGELFF,TGTGCCAGCAGTTCCATAGCCCCCCCGAACACCGGGGAGCTGTTTTTT
TRBV6-2/TRBV6-3,TRBJ1-2,.,.,CASSYPSRVAPYGYTF,TGTGCCAGCAGTTACCCGTCCAGGGTGGCCCCCTATGGCTACACATTC
TRBV20-1,TRBJ1-2,many,TRBD1,CSASRGQGYGYTF,TGCAGTGCTAGCAGGGGGCAAGGCTATGGCTACACCTTC
TRBV7-9,TRBJ2-3,many,.,CASSSQTKLTQYF,TGTGCCAGCAGCTCCCAAACTAAGCTAACGCAGTATTTT
TRBV6-1,TRBJ2-7,few,.,CASSPDGQRADYEQYF,TGTGCCAGCAGTCCAGATGGTCAGCGGGCTGACTACGAGCAGTACTTC
TRBV28,TRBJ2-7,.,.,CASQGSHIVEQYF,TGTGCCAGTCAAGGGTCCCATATAGTCGAGCAGTACTTC
TRBV12-3/TRBV12-4,TRBJ2-7,few,.,CASSLAGSFLDTSYEQYF,TGTGCCAGCAGTTTGGCCGGGTCATTCCTTGACACCTCCTACGAGCAGTACTTC
TRBV29-1,TRBJ2-7,many,.,CSVEGYTYEQYF,TGCAGCGTTGAAGGGTACACCTACGAGCAGTACTTC
TRBV11-2,TRBJ2-7,.,.,CASSPFVGVRGYEQYF,TGTGCCAGCAGCCCATTCGTAGGAGTAAGAGGCTACGAGCAGTACTTC
TRBV5-6,TRBJ2-1,few,.,CANSGLVETGNEQFF,TGTGCCAACAGCGGATTGGTGGAGACTGGCAATGAGCAGTTCTTC
TRBV18,TRBJ2-2,.,.,CASSPAGWGQNTGELFF,TGTGCCAGCTCTCCAGCCGGGTGGGGACAGAACACCGGGGAGCTGTTTTTT
TRBV10-2,TRBJ2-7,.,TRBD2,CASYSSGSGYEQYF,TGCGCCAGCTACTCTAGCGGGAGCGGCTACGAGCAGTACTTC
TRBV27,TRBJ1-6,many,.,CASSSYTGLGNSPLHF,TGTGCCAGCAGTTCCTACACAGGCCTGGGGAATTCACCCCTCCACTTT
TRBV28,TRBJ2-5,once,TRBD2,CASSPITSGSLETQYF,TGTGCCAGCAGTCCCATTACTAGCGGGAGTCTGGAGACCCAGTACTTC
TRBV7-2,TRBJ1-2,many,.,CASSLNREIYGYTF,TGTGCCAGCAGCTTAAACAGGGAGATCTATGGCTACACCTTC
TRBV28,TRBJ2-1,.,TRBD2,CASLTSTYNEQFF,TGTGCCAGCCTGACTAGCACTTACAATGAGCAGTTCTTC
TRBV19,TRBJ1-6,many,TRBD1,CASSPRDSGNSPLHF,TGTGCCAGTAGTCCCCGGGACAGCGGAAATTCACCCCTCCACTTT
TRBV6-2/TRBV6-3,TRBJ2-7,once,.,CASRQTRDEQYF,TGTGCCAGCCGTCAGACTCGCGACGAGCAGTACTTC
TRBV10-2,TRBJ1-1,many,.,CASSDGEGRDTEAFF,TGCGCCAGCAGTGATGGTGAAGGGCGGGACACTGAAGCTTTCTTT
TRBV4-2,TRBJ2-3,.,.,CASSQELGSESNTDTQYF,TGTGCCAGCAGCCAAGAGCTGGGGAGCGAGAGTAACACAGATACTCAGTATTTT
TRBV20-1,TRBJ2-7,once,.,CSATVPTTSYEEYF,TGCAGTGCTACGGTGCCTACAACGTCCTACGAGGAGTACTTC
TRBV7-2,TRBJ2-7,many,.,CASSLTAASYEQYF,TGTGCCAGCAGCTTAACGGCAGCCTCCTACGAGCAGTACTTC
TRBV19,TRBJ2-1,many,.,CASSPQGGGSEQFF,TGTGCCAGTAGTCCCCAGGGAGGGGGCAGTGAGCAGTTCTTC
TRBV27,TRBJ2-1,.,TRBD2,CASSSSRTSGSGYNEQFF,TGTGCCAGCAGTTCTAGCCGTACAAGCGGGAGTGGTTACAATGAGCAGTTCTTC
TRBV10-3,TRBJ2-3,many,.,CAISESTFSTDTQYF,TGTGCCATCAGTGAGTCAACCTTTAGCACAGATACGCAGTATTTT
TRBV28,TRBJ2-1,.,TRBD2,CASCPLAGGVVNEQFF,TGTGCAAGCTGTCCCCTAGCGGGAGGGGTGGTCAATGAGCAGTTCTTC